The present T cell receptor beta chain was sequenced within a study of cytotoxic CD8 clonotypes in ibrutinib-treated CLL. Findings of the study overall: Sampling times (in sustained-remission versus progressing patients) were not the same.

Turning to this clone: The antigen is not known.

The CDR3 contains 16 residues. Looked up from germline, CDR1 is SGHKS and CDR2 is YYEKEE (reference sequence). V gave up 0 bases and J gave up 8 bases, with 18 bases separating them. The repertoire was sequenced with immunoSEQ multiplex PCR; TCRdb's copy has only in-frame clones and lacks some. The sample carries 100,000 to 150,000 clones, roughly 88% recorded once. The TCR was taken from a human donor with chronic lymphocytic leukemia. Sequences were derived from PBMCs, sampled after 24 months of ibrutinib treatment. The chain couples TRBV5-5 to TRBJ1-5; D is unclear. The CDR3 nucleotides read TGTGCCAGCAGCTTGGCACCACGGGAGTTCCAAAAGCCCCAGCATTTT. Translation gives CASSLAPREFQKPQHF.